This T cell receptor beta chain was observed in a study of cytomegalovirus exposure and HLA in healthy donors. Whole-study context: A previous analysis identified approximately 110 million unique TCR beta sequences derived from roughly 180 million T cells.

Study-wide findings and caveats: According to a later analysis, most TCR beta chains associated with CMV appeared HLA-restricted. TRBV6-2, TRBV6-3 and some other V segments were unresolvable in 87-base-pair reads.

Amplification used 60 Vbeta primers and 13 Jbeta primers. The method was immunoSEQ multiplex PCR; TCRdb's version includes in-frame clones alone and lacks a portion of them. Of 120,000 to 150,000 clones in the sample, around 75% are singletons; the top ten hold about 4.5%. Germline assignment: CDR1 MDHEN and CDR2 SYDVKM. The V end lost 7 bases, the J end lost 4 bases, and 14 bases lay between the germline ends. This CDR3 spans 14 amino acids. Details on this clone: Its antigen remains unknown.

The clonotype was recovered from a man between 60 and 75 years old in good health and CMV-seronegative. The rearrangement uses TRBV28 and TRBJ1-5; D is uncertain. The sequencing input was PBMCs. The CDR3 reads CASTGTLANQPQHF. Written as DNA, the CDR3 is TGTGCCAGCACCGGCACATTAGCAAATCAGCCCCAGCATTTT. Supplemented by reference TRBV28 and TRBJ1-5, the full variable domain reads DVKVTQSSRYLVKRTGEKVFLECVQDMDHENMFWYRQDPGLGLRLIYFSYDVKMKEKGDIPEGYSVSREKKERFSLILESASTNQTSMYLCASTGTLANQPQHFGDGTRLSIL.